This TCR beta chain was identified in a study of blood T cell repertoires in COVID-19. Study details: Specimens from acute and convalescent COVID-19 originated in the United States, Italy and Spain.

This clone was observed once. Original processing methods: Amplification with reference gene primers provided the estimates of nucleated cell counts. Assay used: immunoSEQ multiplex PCR; TCRdb lists only in-frame clones, some missing. V and J calls and clone size come straight from that table; D and trimming were deduced from the DNA. The table records 50,000 to 65,000 clones, roughly 90% of them present only once. This CDR3 region has 12 residues. The germline V gene has CDR1 SEHNR and CDR2 FQNEAQ (reference sequence). Deletions cut 5 bases from V and 2 bases from J, with 7 bases between. The chain couples TRBV7-9 to TRBJ2-7, with unresolved D. The sample comprised peripheral blood. The clonotype originates from a human donor in a cohort sampled during active COVID-19. The CDR3 spells CASSPSPYEQYF. In DNA form, the CDR3 reads TGTGCCAGCAGCCCCTCCCCCTACGAGCAGTACTTC.